This is a list of T cell receptor beta chains from one sample in a study of cytomegalovirus exposure and HLA in healthy donors. Libraries were prepared by immunoSEQ multiplex PCR; TCRdb keeps only in-frame clonotypes and omits some of them. The table has fewer than 200,000 clones, about 90% seen once. The sequencing input was PBMCs. The receptors originated from a girl less than two years old in good health and CMV-seronegative. CDR3s include the opening cysteine and the closing phenylalanine or tryptophan. Fields, in order: D gene, V gene, J gene, clone size, CDR3 protein, CDR3 DNA. A D gene is named only where the DNA matches it firmly. Clone sizes are given selectively: once, few, many, or a class where the clone is expanded.

TRBD1,TRBV27,TRBJ2-7,NA,CASSSYPTGQVEQYF,TGTGCCAGCAGTTCATATCCGACAGGGCAGGTCGAGCAGTACTTC
TRBD2,TRBV7-9,TRBJ2-5,few,CASSLGLEWDQETQYF,TGTGCCAGCAGCCTGGGACTAGAATGGGACCAAGAGACCCAGTACTTC
NA,TRBV7-2,TRBJ2-5,NA,CASSRQGAGAQYF,TGTGCCAGCAGCAGGCAGGGGGCGGGGGCCCAGTACTTC
TRBD1,TRBV7-9,TRBJ1-2,NA,CASSQDRNYGYTF,TGTGCCAGCAGCCAGGACAGGAACTATGGCTACACCTTC
NA,TRBV6-6,TRBJ2-7,once,CASSLGAEQYF,TGTGCCAGCAGTCTTGGAGCCGAGCAGTACTTC
NA,TRBV4-1,TRBJ2-7,NA,CASSQDPGDSYEQYF,TGCGCCAGCAGCCAAGACCCGGGGGACTCCTACGAGCAGTACTTC
TRBD1,TRBV15,TRBJ2-7,once,CATSRGLPGQGMYEQYF,TGTGCCACCAGCAGAGGACTTCCGGGACAGGGGATGTACGAGCAGTACTTC
TRBD2,TRBV9,TRBJ2-5,NA,CASSPSTKLGGGETQYF,TGTGCCAGCAGCCCAAGCACTAAATTGGGGGGGGGAGAGACCCAGTACTTC
TRBD2,TRBV4-3,TRBJ2-1,few,CASSQVGGTSGSWDEQFF,TGCGCCAGCAGCCAAGTTGGGGGGACTAGCGGGAGTTGGGATGAGCAGTTCTTC
TRBD1,TRBV5-1,TRBJ1-4,NA,CASSLAGTGYEKLFF,TGCGCCAGCAGCTTGGCGGGGACAGGGTATGAAAAACTGTTTTTT
TRBD1,TRBV27,TRBJ2-1,NA,CASSGTGATMRDEQFF,TGTGCCAGCAGCGGAACAGGGGCTACAATGAGGGATGAGCAGTTCTTC
NA,TRBV5-6,TRBJ1-6,NA,CASSLGTGGLSPLHF,TGTGCCAGCAGCTTGGGAACGGGAGGGCTTTCACCCCTCCACTTT
TRBD1,TRBV10-3,TRBJ2-7,NA,CAISERAGGEQYF,TGTGCCATCAGTGAACGCGCAGGGGGTGAGCAGTACTTC
TRBD2,TRBV4-1,TRBJ2-2,NA,CASSHGAGGGAGELFF,TGCGCCAGCAGCCACGGAGCGGGAGGAGGCGCCGGGGAGCTGTTTTTT
TRBD2,TRBV4-1,TRBJ2-3,NA,CASSQEGLAGPPGGQYF,TGCGCCAGCAGCCAAGAAGGGCTAGCGGGACCTCCGGGGGGGCAGTATTTT
TRBD2,TRBV4-3,TRBJ2-7,NA,CASSRLAGDYEQYF,TGCGCCAGCAGCCGCCTAGCGGGAGACTACGAGCAGTACTTC
TRBD1,TRBV18,TRBJ1-5,NA,CASSAQGASNQPQHF,TGTGCCAGCTCAGCGCAGGGGGCGAGCAATCAGCCCCAGCATTTT
NA,TRBV9,TRBJ1-1,NA,CASRLTENTEAFF,TGTGCCAGCAGACTGACAGAGAACACTGAAGCTTTCTTT
TRBD1,TRBV18,TRBJ1-1,NA,CASSPWDRGQVNTEAFF,TGTGCCAGCTCACCATGGGACAGGGGGCAAGTGAACACTGAAGCTTTCTTT
TRBD2,TRBV12-5,TRBJ2-3,NA,CASGSTTSGRWLGTDTQYF,TGTGCTAGTGGTTCAACGACTAGCGGGAGATGGCTGGGCACAGATACGCAGTATTTT
TRBD1,TRBV6-5,TRBJ2-7,once,CASSLDRGDTYEQYF,TGTGCCAGCAGCCTAGACAGGGGAGATACCTACGAGCAGTACTTC
NA,TRBV6-1,TRBJ2-3,NA,CATALLELGTDTQYF,TGTGCCACCGCTCTGCTGGAGTTAGGCACAGATACGCAGTATTTT
NA,TRBV4-3,TRBJ2-1,NA,CASSNISSYNEQFF,TGCGCCAGCAGTAATATCAGCTCCTACAATGAGCAGTTCTTC
TRBD1,TRBV30,TRBJ1-3,NA,CAWSADRGTGNTIYF,TGTGCCTGGAGTGCCGACAGGGGAACTGGAAACACCATATATTTT
TRBD1,TRBV6-5,TRBJ2-7,few,CASSTDRGPYEQYF,TGTGCCAGCAGTACGGACAGGGGACCCTACGAGCAGTACTTC
NA,TRBV2,TRBJ1-1,once,CASSPGVRNTEAFF,TGTGCCAGCAGTCCGGGGGTCCGGAACACTGAAGCTTTCTTT
TRBD2,TRBV7-9,TRBJ2-7,NA,CASSLDRGSIHEQYF,TGTGCCAGCAGCCTAGACCGCGGGAGTATCCACGAGCAGTACTTC
TRBD1,TRBV4-1,TRBJ1-4,NA,CASSQDQGAPNEKLFF,TGCGCCAGCAGCCAAGATCAGGGGGCGCCTAATGAAAAACTGTTTTTT
NA,TRBV7-8,TRBJ1-6,once,CASRGPYNSPLHF,TGTGCCAGCAGGGGGCCCTATAATTCACCCCTCCACTTT
NA,TRBV25-1,TRBJ2-3,few,CASSDPRGTDTQYF,TGTGCCAGCAGTGACCCCCGGGGCACAGATACGCAGTATTTT
NA,TRBV7-3,TRBJ2-1,NA,CASSLSSGVGGDEQFF,TGTGCCAGCAGCTTATCATCGGGGGTTGGAGGCGATGAGCAGTTCTTC
NA,TRBV5-1,TRBJ2-5,NA,CASAGTDQETQYF,TGCGCCAGCGCGGGGACTGATCAAGAGACCCAGTACTTC
NA,TRBV6-6,TRBJ1-4,NA,CASQGTNEKLFF,TGTGCCAGCCAGGGAACTAATGAAAAACTGTTTTTT
NA,TRBV4-1,TRBJ2-7,NA,CASSQGRRGDNYEQYF,TGCGCCAGCAGCCAAGGTCGGCGGGGCGATAACTACGAGCAGTACTTC
NA,TRBV2,TRBJ2-7,NA,CASREIYIAQGYEQYF,TGTGCCAGCAGAGAAATTTACATAGCACAGGGCTACGAGCAGTACTTC
NA,TRBV5-4,TRBJ2-3,NA,CASSGRVSDTQYF,TGTGCCAGCAGCGGGAGAGTCTCAGATACGCAGTATTTT
NA,TRBV11-1,TRBJ2-7,NA,CASSPGVQVGLEQYF,TGTGCCAGCAGCCCTGGTGTCCAGGTGGGTTTGGAGCAGTACTTC
NA,TRBV7-6,TRBJ1-5,NA,CASSSGTSYSNQPQHF,TGTGCCAGCAGCTCCGGGACATCTTATAGCAATCAGCCCCAGCATTTT
TRBD1,TRBV7-9,TRBJ2-5,NA,CASTGVRDSQETQYF,TGTGCCAGCACCGGGGTACGGGACAGCCAAGAGACCCAGTACTTC
NA,TRBV11-2,TRBJ2-7,NA,CASSLVQAYFHEQYF,TGTGCCAGCAGCCTCGTTCAAGCCTACTTCCACGAGCAGTACTTC
NA,TRBV7-2,TRBJ2-1,NA,CASSLPGVAYNEQFF,TGTGCCAGCAGCTTACCGGGAGTGGCCTACAATGAGCAGTTCTTC
TRBD2,TRBV19,TRBJ2-3,NA,CASSIGLAGDIPDTQYF,TGTGCCAGTAGTATCGGGCTAGCGGGAGACATCCCAGATACGCAGTATTTT
NA,TRBV18,TRBJ1-2,NA,CASSPSGDNYGYTF,TGTGCCAGCTCACCCTCCGGTGATAACTATGGCTACACCTTC
NA,TRBV29-1,TRBJ2-7,NA,CSVRPGNYEQYF,TGCAGCGTGAGACCAGGTAACTACGAGCAGTACTTC
NA,TRBV11-3,TRBJ2-7,NA,CASSLGGTGEQYF,TGTGCCAGCAGCTTAGGGGGAACGGGAGAGCAGTACTTC
TRBD2,TRBV5-4,TRBJ2-1,NA,CASSIGTNYNEQFF,TGTGCCAGCAGCATCGGGACTAACTATAATGAGCAGTTCTTC
TRBD2,TRBV5-1,TRBJ2-7,NA,CASSLGLAGGTGEQYF,TGCGCCAGCAGCTTGGGGCTAGCGGGGGGGACGGGCGAGCAGTACTTC
NA,TRBV21-1,TRBJ2-7,NA,CASSTGGEQYF,TGTGCCAGCAGCACTGGGGGGGAGCAGTACTTC
NA,TRBV13,TRBJ2-7,NA,CASSLLASPYEQYF,TGTGCCAGCAGCTTACTAGCTAGCCCCTACGAGCAGTACTTC